A selection of T cell receptor beta chains follows, all from one sample in a study of blood T cells in healthy people across ages. Each CDR3 protein gets one entry after TCRdb re-called the 5' RACE reads with MiXCR. The sample records approximately 400,000 distinct CDR3 sequences, more than 45% being singletons. Sequencing was done on a sample of blood. The receptors here all came from a man in his 60s in good health. CDR3s include the opening cysteine and the closing phenylalanine or tryptophan. Fields, in order: CDR3 protein, CDR3 DNA, D gene, clone size, V gene, J gene. A D gene is named only where the DNA matches it firmly. Expanded clones are given a class, and other clones once, few, many or no size at all.

CASKGSGHTDTQYF	TGTGCCAGCAAAGGTAGCGGTCACACAGATACGCAGTATTTT	-	few	TRBV6-4	TRBJ2-3
CASSPPGPAPANYGYTF	TGTGCCAGCAGCCCTCCGGGACCGGCTCCCGCTAACTATGGCTACACCTTC	-	few	TRBV28	TRBJ1-2
CASSPLGVSGANVLTF	TGTGCCAGCAGCCCTCTGGGGGTCTCTGGGGCCAACGTCCTGACTTTC	-	few	TRBV7-3	TRBJ2-6
CSAVVGQGAGGSGANVLTF	TGCAGCGCCGTCGTAGGACAGGGGGCCGGGGGCTCTGGGGCCAACGTCCTGACTTTC	TRBD1	-	TRBV29-1	TRBJ2-6
CASSLGLASTYEQYF	TGTGCCAGCAGCTTAGGACTGGCATCCACCTACGAGCAGTACTTC	-	many	TRBV7-2	TRBJ2-7
CASSLGQPYNSPLHF	TGTGCCAGCAGCTTAGGCCAGCCGTATAATTCACCCCTCCACTTT	-	-	TRBV13	TRBJ1-6
CASSTHREREQYF	TGTGCCAGCAGTACCCACAGGGAACGCGAGCAGTACTTC	-	few	TRBV25-1	TRBJ2-7
CASSVPIGRRRSLRQYF	TGTGCCAGCAGCGTACCCATAGGACGGAGGCGATCCCTGAGGCAGTACTTC	-	few	TRBV6-2/TRBV6-3	TRBJ2-7
CASSPSGGQGAGNEQYF	TGTGCCAGCAGCCCGTCCGGTGGACAGGGGGCGGGAAATGAGCAGTACTTC	TRBD1	-	TRBV7-8	TRBJ2-7
CSASSGSYEQYF	TGCAGTGCTAGCAGCGGGAGCTACGAGCAGTACTTC	TRBD2	many	TRBV20-1	TRBJ2-7
CASSPRDSVIEKLFF	TGTGCCAGCAGCCCCCGGGACAGCGTTATCGAAAAACTGTTTTTT	TRBD1	few	TRBV3-1	TRBJ1-4
CASSERLGGGLYGYTF	TGTGCCAGCAGTGAAAGATTGGGAGGGGGCCTCTATGGCTACACCTTC	TRBD1	-	TRBV6-1	TRBJ1-2
CSAGSTVGDTQYF	TGCAGTGCTGGAAGTACCGTTGGAGATACGCAGTATTTT	-	-	TRBV20-1	TRBJ2-3
CASNYGGLNTEAFF	TGTGCCAGCAACTACGGGGGGTTGAACACTGAAGCTTTCTTT	-	-	TRBV11-2	TRBJ1-1
CATSPNGEGGSGANVLTF	TGTGCCACCAGCCCAAACGGGGAAGGGGGGTCTGGGGCCAACGTCCTGACTTTC	-	-	TRBV15	TRBJ2-6
CASSPRTSDSYEQYF	TGTGCCAGCAGCCCTCGGACTAGCGATTCCTACGAGCAGTACTTC	TRBD2	few	TRBV7-2	TRBJ2-7
CASSVDGGPGTGELFF	TGTGCCAGCAGCGTAGATGGAGGCCCGGGGACCGGGGAGCTGTTTTTT	-	-	TRBV9	TRBJ2-2
CASGEGLISYEQYF	TGCGCCAGCGGCGAGGGACTGATCTCCTACGAGCAGTACTTC	-	-	TRBV5-1	TRBJ2-7
CASSQEYGGPETQYF	TGCGCCAGCAGCCAAGAGTACGGGGGCCCAGAGACCCAGTACTTC	-	-	TRBV4-3	TRBJ2-5
CASSDRGWYSEQFF	TGTGCCAGCAGCGACAGAGGGTGGTATAGTGAGCAGTTCTTC	-	-	TRBV5-4	TRBJ2-1
CASSFSDSTDTQYF	TGTGCCAGCAGTTTTTCGGATAGCACAGATACGCAGTATTTT	-	few	TRBV12-3/TRBV12-4	TRBJ2-3
CASSLDGKGYTF	TGCGCCAGCAGCTTGGATGGGAAAGGCTACACCTTC	-	-	TRBV5-1	TRBJ1-2
CASSLNPGIDEQYF	TGTGCCAGCAGCTTAAATCCAGGGATCGACGAGCAGTACTTC	-	-	TRBV7-2	TRBJ2-7
CASKGVLSSYEQYF	TGTGCCAGCAAGGGTGTACTTAGCTCCTACGAGCAGTACTTC	-	-	TRBV5-5	TRBJ2-7
CSASRGRYNSPLHF	TGCAGTGCTAGCCGGGGACGGTATAATTCACCCCTCCACTTT	-	-	TRBV20-1	TRBJ1-6
CASSVTDSLTYEQYF	TGTGCCAGCAGTGTTACGGACAGTTTAACCTACGAGCAGTACTTC	-	once	TRBV2	TRBJ2-7
CASSQEAQGNIQYF	TGCGCCAGCAGCCAAGAGGCACAAGGAAACATTCAGTACTTC	-	-	TRBV4-1	TRBJ2-4
CSALREAVGDTQYF	TGCAGTGCTCTCAGGGAGGCCGTTGGAGATACGCAGTATTTT	-	few	TRBV20-1	TRBJ2-3
CASSRDAASPSYEQYF	TGCGCCAGCAGCCGGGACGCTGCGTCCCCCTCCTACGAGCAGTACTTC	-	-	TRBV5-1	TRBJ2-7
CASSSPRGDNSPLHF	TGTGCCAGCAGTTCCCCCAGGGGCGATAATTCACCCCTCCACTTT	-	once	TRBV6-5	TRBJ1-6
CASSTWTGGGKNIQYF	TGTGCCAGCAGCACCTGGACAGGGGGCGGCAAAAACATTCAGTACTTC	TRBD1	many	TRBV7-2	TRBJ2-4
CATSDPSYNERFF	TGTGCCACCAGTGATCCTTCCTACAATGAGCGGTTCTTC	-	-	TRBV24-1	TRBJ2-1
CSARWSASLQYF	TGCAGTGCTAGATGGTCCGCTAGCCTGCAGTACTTC	-	-	TRBV20-1	TRBJ2-4
CSVQSPGGPAAKNIQYF	TGCAGTGTTCAATCGCCAGGAGGCCCGGCGGCCAAAAACATTCAGTACTTC	-	many	TRBV20-1	TRBJ2-4
CSFIYEQYF	TGCAGCTTTATTTACGAGCAGTACTTC	-	-	TRBV29-1	TRBJ2-7
CSAKPGVSGELFF	TGCAGTGCTAAACCAGGGGTGTCCGGGGAGCTGTTTTTT	-	-	TRBV20-1	TRBJ2-2
CASSRPLANTGELFF	TGTGCCAGCAGCCGGCCCCTGGCGAACACCGGGGAGCTGTTTTTT	-	many	TRBV27	TRBJ2-2
CASTPPTSGRVNEQFF	TGTGCCAGCACCCCACCGACTAGCGGGAGGGTGAATGAGCAGTTCTTC	TRBD2	-	TRBV7-9	TRBJ2-1
CASSQDTRLAGADYEQYF	TGTGCCAGCAGCCAGGATACCCGACTAGCGGGGGCCGACTACGAGCAGTACTTC	TRBD2	-	TRBV4-2	TRBJ2-7
CASSELGPGGPIAKNIQYF	TGTGCCAGCAGCGAATTGGGTCCGGGGGGGCCTATAGCCAAAAACATTCAGTACTTC	TRBD2	-	TRBV7-2	TRBJ2-4
CASSFLAIYTDTQYF	TGTGCCAGCAGCTTTCTAGCGATATACACAGATACGCAGTATTTT	-	few	TRBV7-2	TRBJ2-3
CASSEQGHLDTQYF	TGTGCCAGCAGTGAACAGGGACACCTGGATACGCAGTATTTT	-	-	TRBV6-4	TRBJ2-3
CASSLLTSSYNEQFF	TGTGCCAGCAGTTTACTGACTAGCTCCTACAATGAGCAGTTCTTC	-	-	TRBV28	TRBJ2-1
CASSPGTRAADTQYF	TGTGCCAGCTCACCAGGGACCCGGGCGGCAGATACGCAGTATTTT	-	few	TRBV18	TRBJ2-3
CAISEATEQYF	TGTGCCATCAGTGAGGCGACCGAGCAGTACTTC	-	-	TRBV10-3	TRBJ2-7
CASSYARDRGGANVLTF	TGTGCCAGCAGTTACGCCAGGGACAGAGGTGGGGCCAACGTCCTGACTTTC	TRBD1	few	TRBV6-2/TRBV6-3	TRBJ2-6
CASSLVGQGNSNEQYF	TGTGCCAGCAGCTTAGTAGGGCAGGGGAATAGCAATGAGCAGTACTTC	-	-	TRBV11-3	TRBJ2-7
CSALGARENIQYF	TGCAGCGCCCTTGGCGCCCGGGAAAACATTCAGTACTTC	-	many	TRBV29-1	TRBJ2-4
CSAPQMAAQDTQYF	TGCAGTGCCCCCCAGATGGCGGCACAAGATACGCAGTATTTT	-	few	TRBV20-1	TRBJ2-3